This T cell receptor (beta chain) is drawn from a study of T cell responses to AZD1222 COVID-19 vaccine. The repertoire was sequenced with immunoSEQ multiplex PCR; TCRdb's copy has only in-frame clones and lacks some. The sample shows roughly 70,000 clones, 85% of them seen only once. The V gene's germline CDR1 is WNHNN and CDR2 SYGVQD (reference sequence). V shed 2 bases and J shed 0 bases, with 2 bases lying between them. The CDR3 extends over 13 amino acids. The source was peripheral blood, collected on day 0 of AZD1222 vaccination. This clonotype originated in an adult in good health. The chain combines TRBV10-1 with TRBJ1-5; D is unclear. The CDR3, as DNA: TGCGCCAGCAGTGAGACTAGCAATCAGCCCCAGCATTTT. Translation gives CASSETSNQPQHF.